This T cell receptor beta chain stems from a study of vaccination and CD4 T cells after COVID-19. Study-wide background: The authors used overlapping spike peptides from SARS-CoV-2, HCoV-NL63, HCoV-OC43 and HCoV-229E to stimulate cells. A CEFX pool, an HIV-1 Nef pool, or else no peptide went into the control cultures.

Sequencing of DNA taken from cultured CD4+ T cells relied on the Oncomine TCR Beta short-read assay. TCRdb reprocessed the PCR reads with MiXCR, giving one entry per CDR3 protein. Among some 20,000 distinct CDR3 sequences listed, around 60% were seen once. On this clonotype itself: The antigen is undetermined.

The CDR3 has 15 amino acids. CDR1 is SGHNT and CDR2 is YYREEE in the germline V gene (reference sequence). The V and J ends lost 0 bases and 0 bases respectively, with 9 bases between them. The treatment here: roughly 10-day PBMC culture with coronavirus spike peptide pools or control peptides (ViraFEST assay). The origin of this receptor is a human donor who had recovered from COVID-19. V and J are TRBV5-4 and TRBJ1-1; D remains ambiguous. The specimen sequenced was CD4+ T cells from blood, cultured in vitro. The CDR3 here is CASSLETNLNTEAFF. The CDR3 DNA reads TGTGCCAGCAGCTTGGAGACAAATTTGAACACTGAAGCTTTCTTT.